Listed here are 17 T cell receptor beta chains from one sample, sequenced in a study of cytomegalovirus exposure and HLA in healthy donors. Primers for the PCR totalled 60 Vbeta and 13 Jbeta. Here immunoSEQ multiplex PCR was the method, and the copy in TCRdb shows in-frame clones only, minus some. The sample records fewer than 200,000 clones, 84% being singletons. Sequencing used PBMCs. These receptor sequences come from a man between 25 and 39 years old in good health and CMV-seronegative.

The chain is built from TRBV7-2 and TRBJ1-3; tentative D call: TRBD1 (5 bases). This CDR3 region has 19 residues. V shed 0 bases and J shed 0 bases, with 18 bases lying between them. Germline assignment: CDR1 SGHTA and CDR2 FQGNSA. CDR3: CASSLAGGQGKLSGNTIYF. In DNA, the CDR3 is TGTGCCAGCAGCTTAGCGGGTGGACAAGGGAAGCTCTCTGGAAACACCATATATTTT.

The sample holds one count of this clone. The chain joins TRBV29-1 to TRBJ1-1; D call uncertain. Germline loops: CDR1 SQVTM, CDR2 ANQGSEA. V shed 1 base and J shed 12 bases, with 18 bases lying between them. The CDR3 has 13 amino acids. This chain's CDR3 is CSVEGSGRKRTFF. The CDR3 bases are TGCAGCGTTGAAGGATCAGGCCGAAAAAGGACTTTCTTT.

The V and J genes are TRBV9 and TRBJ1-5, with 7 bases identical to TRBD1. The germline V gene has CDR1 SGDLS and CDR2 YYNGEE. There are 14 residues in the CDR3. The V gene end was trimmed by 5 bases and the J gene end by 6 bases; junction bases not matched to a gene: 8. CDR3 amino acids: CASSRDSSIQPQHF. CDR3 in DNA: TGTGCCAGCAGTCGGGACAGTTCTATTCAGCCCCAGCATTTT.

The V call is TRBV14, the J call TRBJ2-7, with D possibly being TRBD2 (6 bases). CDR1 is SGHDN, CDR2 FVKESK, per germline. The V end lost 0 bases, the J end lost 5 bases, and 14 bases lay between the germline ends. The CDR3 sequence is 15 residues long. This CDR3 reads CASSQDEREIDEQYF. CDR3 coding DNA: TGTGCCAGCAGCCAAGATGAACGGGAGATCGACGAGCAGTACTTC.

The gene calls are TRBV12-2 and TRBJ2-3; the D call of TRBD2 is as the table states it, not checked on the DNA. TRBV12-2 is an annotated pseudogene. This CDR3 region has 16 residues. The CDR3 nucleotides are TGTGCAAGTCGCCCAACTAGCGGAGGGAGCACAGATACGCAGTATTTT. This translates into CASRPTSGGSTDTQYF.

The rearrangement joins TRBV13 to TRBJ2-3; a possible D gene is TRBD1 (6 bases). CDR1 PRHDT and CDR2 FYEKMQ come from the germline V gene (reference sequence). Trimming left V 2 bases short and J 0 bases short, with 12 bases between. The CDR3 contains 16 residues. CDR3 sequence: CASSLSQGRSTDTQYF. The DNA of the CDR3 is TGTGCCAGCAGCTTAAGTCAGGGGAGAAGCACAGATACGCAGTATTTT. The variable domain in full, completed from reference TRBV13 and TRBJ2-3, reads AAGVIQSPRHLIKEKRETATLKCYPIPRHDTVYWYQQGPGQDPQFLISFYEKMQSDKGSIPDRFSAQQFSDYHSELNMSSLELGDSALYFCASSLSQGRSTDTQYFGPGTRLTVL.

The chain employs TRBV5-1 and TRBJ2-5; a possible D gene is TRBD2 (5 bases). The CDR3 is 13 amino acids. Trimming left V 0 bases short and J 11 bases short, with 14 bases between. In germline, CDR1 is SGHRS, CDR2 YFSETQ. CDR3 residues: CASSLGPLGEQYF. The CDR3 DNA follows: TGCGCCAGCAGCTTGGGACCTCTTGGGGAGCAGTACTTC.

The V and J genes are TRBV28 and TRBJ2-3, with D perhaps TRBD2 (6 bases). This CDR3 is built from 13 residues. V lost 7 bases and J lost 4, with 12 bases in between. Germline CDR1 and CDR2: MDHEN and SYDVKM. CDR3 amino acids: CASTRGPADTQYF. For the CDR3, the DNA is TGTGCCAGCACGCGGGGTCCCGCAGATACGCAGTATTTT.

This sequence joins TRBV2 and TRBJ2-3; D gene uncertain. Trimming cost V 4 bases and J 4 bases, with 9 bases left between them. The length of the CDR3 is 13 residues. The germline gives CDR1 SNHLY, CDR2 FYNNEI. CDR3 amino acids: CASSVLASDTQYF. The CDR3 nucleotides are TGTGCCAGCAGTGTATTAGCATCAGATACGCAGTATTTT.

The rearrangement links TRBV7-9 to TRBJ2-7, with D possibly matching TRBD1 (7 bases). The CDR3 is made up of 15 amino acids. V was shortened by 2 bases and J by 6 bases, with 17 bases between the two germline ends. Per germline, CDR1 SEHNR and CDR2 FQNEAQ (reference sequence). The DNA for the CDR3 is TGTGCCAGCAGCTTACCCCTAACGGGGGACAGCGAGCAGTACTTC. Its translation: CASSLPLTGDSEQYF.

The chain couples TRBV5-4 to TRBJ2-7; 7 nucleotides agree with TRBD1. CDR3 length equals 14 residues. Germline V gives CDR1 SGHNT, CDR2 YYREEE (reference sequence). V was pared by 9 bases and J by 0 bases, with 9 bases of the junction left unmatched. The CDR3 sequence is CATSPQGSSYEQYF. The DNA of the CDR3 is TGTGCCACCTCACCACAGGGGAGCTCCTACGAGCAGTACTTC.

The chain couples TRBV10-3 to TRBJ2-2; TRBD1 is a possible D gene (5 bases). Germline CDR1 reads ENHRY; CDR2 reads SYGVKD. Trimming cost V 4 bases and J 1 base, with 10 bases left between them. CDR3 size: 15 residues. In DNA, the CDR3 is TGTGCCATCAGTGTACAGGTTATGAACACCGGGGAGCTGTTTTTT. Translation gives CAISVQVMNTGELFF.

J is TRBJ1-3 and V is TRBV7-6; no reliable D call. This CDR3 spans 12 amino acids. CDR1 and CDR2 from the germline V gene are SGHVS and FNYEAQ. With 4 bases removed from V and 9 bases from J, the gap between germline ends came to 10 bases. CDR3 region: CASSSDPGTIYF. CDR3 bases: TGTGCCAGCAGCTCCGACCCGGGCACCATATATTTT.

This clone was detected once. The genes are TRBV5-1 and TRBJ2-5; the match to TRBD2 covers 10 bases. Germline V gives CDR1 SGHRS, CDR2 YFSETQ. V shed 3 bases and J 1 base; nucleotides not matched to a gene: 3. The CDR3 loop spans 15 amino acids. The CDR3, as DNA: TGCGCCAGCAGCTCCCCTAGCGGGAGCCAAGAGACCCAGTACTTC. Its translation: CASSSPSGSQETQYF.

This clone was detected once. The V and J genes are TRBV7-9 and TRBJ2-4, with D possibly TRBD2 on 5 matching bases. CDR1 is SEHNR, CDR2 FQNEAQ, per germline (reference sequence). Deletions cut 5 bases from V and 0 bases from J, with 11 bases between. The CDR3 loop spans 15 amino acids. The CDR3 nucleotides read TGTGCCAGCAGCCAAAGCGGACTAGCCAAAAACATTCAGTACTTC. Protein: CASSQSGLAKNIQYF. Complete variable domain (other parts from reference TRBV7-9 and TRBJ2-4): DTGVSQNPRHKITKRGQNVTFRCDPISEHNRLYWYRQTLGQGPEFLTYFQNEAQLEKSRLLSDRFSAERPKGSFSTLEIQRTEQGDSAMYLCASSQSGLAKNIQYFGAGTRLSVL.

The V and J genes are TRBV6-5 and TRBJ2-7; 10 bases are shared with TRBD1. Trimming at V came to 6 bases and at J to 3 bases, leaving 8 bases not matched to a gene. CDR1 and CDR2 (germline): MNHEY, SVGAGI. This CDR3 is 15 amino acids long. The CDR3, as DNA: TGTGCCAGCAGGATCCGGGACAGGGGAATCTACGAGCAGTACTTC. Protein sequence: CASRIRDRGIYEQYF.

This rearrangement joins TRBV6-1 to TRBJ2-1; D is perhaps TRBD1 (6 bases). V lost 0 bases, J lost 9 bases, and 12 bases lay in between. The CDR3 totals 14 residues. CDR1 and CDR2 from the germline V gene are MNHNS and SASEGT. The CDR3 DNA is TGTGCCAGCAGTGAAGCGGGGGCCTTTATTGAGCAGTTCTTC. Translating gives CASSEAGAFIEQFF.